The rows below give T cell receptor beta chains drawn from one sample of a study of blood T cell repertoires in COVID-19. The table came from immunoSEQ multiplex PCR; TCRdb's copy has only in-frame clones and leaves some out. The repertoire holds just over 300,000 clones, with 85% to 90% as singletons. The sequencing sample was made of PBMCs or T cells enriched from blood (not recorded which). The origin of the receptors is a man aged 25 to 40 who had recovered from COVID-19. The CDR3 runs from the conserved cysteine through the conserved F or W. Fields, in order: J gene, clone size, V gene, CDR3 protein. Some rows have no size entry. The others give once, few or many, or a class for an expanded clone.

>TRBJ1-2|NA|TRBV4-1
CASSQRSGTGSDYGYTF
>TRBJ2-7|once|TRBV4-1
CASSQGPREQYF
>TRBJ2-7|NA|TRBV27
CASSYRASGPYEQYF
>TRBJ1-2|once|TRBV19
CASSIVGGRLSDYGYTF
>TRBJ1-6|once|TRBV5-6
CASSLAPSSPLHF
>TRBJ2-2|NA|TRBV5-6
CASRWGANTGELFF
>TRBJ1-5|once|TRBV6-2/TRBV6-3
CASSYPQGINQPQHF
>TRBJ1-2|NA|TRBV29-1
CSASPGQNYGYTF
>TRBJ2-7|NA|TRBV4-1
CASSPQSSYEQYF
>TRBJ1-1|NA|TRBV19
CASSPGRLDTEAFF
>TRBJ1-1|NA|TRBV7-2
CASRSAQGLGAFF
>TRBJ2-5|NA|TRBV24-1
CATSDLKLAGKETQYF
>TRBJ2-7|NA|TRBV18
CASSPRFGQGGSFEQYF
>TRBJ2-3|NA|TRBV18
CASSPTGGGTDTQYF
>TRBJ1-1|NA|TRBV12-3/TRBV12-4
CASRRTQNTEAFF
>TRBJ1-5|NA|TRBV25-1
CASSDWSSNQPQHF
>TRBJ1-1|NA|TRBV6-5
CASGIGRDTEAFF
>TRBJ2-1|once|TRBV19
CASSERVSSYNEQFF
>TRBJ2-1|many|TRBV6-5
CASCRDINSYNEQFF
>TRBJ1-2|NA|TRBV6-5
CASRQGQGGGYGYTF
>TRBJ2-7|NA|TRBV7-2
CASSIDAGSYEQYF
>TRBJ2-6|many|TRBV27
CASSHQGANSGANVLTF
>TRBJ1-1|NA|TRBV3-1/TRBV3-2
CASTLRNTEAFF
>TRBJ1-2|NA|TRBV7-9
CASSLSPEGGYGYTF